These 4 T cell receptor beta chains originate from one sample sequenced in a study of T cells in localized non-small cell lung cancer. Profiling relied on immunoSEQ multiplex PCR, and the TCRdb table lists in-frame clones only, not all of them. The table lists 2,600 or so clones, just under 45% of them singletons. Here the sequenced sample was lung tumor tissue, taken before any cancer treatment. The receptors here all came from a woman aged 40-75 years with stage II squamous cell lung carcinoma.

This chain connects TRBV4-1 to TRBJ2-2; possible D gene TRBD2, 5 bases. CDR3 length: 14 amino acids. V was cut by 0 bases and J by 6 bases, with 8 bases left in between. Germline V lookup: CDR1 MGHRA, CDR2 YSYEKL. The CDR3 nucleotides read TGCGCCAGCAGCCAAGATTGGAGGTCCGGGGAGCTGTTTTTT. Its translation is CASSQDWRSGELFF.

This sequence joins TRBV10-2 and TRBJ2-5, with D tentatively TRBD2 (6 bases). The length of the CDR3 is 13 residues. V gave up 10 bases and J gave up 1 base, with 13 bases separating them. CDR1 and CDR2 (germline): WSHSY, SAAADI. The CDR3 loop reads CATSWGVQETQYF. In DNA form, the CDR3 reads TGCGCCACCTCGTGGGGGGTCCAAGAGACCCAGTACTTC.

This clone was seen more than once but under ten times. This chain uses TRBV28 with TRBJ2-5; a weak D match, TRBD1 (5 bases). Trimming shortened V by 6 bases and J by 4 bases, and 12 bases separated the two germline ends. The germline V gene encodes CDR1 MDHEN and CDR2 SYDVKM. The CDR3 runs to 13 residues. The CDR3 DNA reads TGTGCCAGCAGCCCCAGGGCCGGAGAGACCCAGTACTTC. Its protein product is CASSPRAGETQYF.

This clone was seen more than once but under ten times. CDR3 protein: CASSHGPFGGAGELFF. In DNA, the CDR3 is TGTGCCAGCAGTCATGGACCTTTCGGAGGAGCCGGGGAGCTGTTTTTT. The chain joins TRBV11-3 to TRBJ2-2; a possible D gene is TRBD2 (5 bases). From germline, CDR1 is SGHNT and CDR2 YENEEA. V lost 6 bases and J 6 bases, leaving 20 bases between the germline ends. CDR3 length: 16 residues.